Detailed here is one TCR beta chain. Its antigen remains unknown. These data come from a study of T cell responses to AZD1222 COVID-19 vaccine. Points from the study as a whole: The study identified only six AZD1222 recipients as seropositive at baseline.

Only in-frame clones appear in the TCRdb table, and some are missing; sequencing was by immunoSEQ multiplex PCR. The table includes roughly 100,000 clones, approximately 86% detected once. CDR1 LNHDA and CDR2 SQIVND come from the germline V gene (reference sequence). V lost 10 bases, J lost 3 bases, and 11 bases stayed unmatched. The CDR3 is 15 amino acids. The starting material was peripheral blood, obtained 28 days after the second dose of the MenACWY control vaccine. The chain carries TRBV19 and TRBJ2-7, with 11 bases that match TRBD2. The source of this sequence is an adult who received the MenACWY meningococcal vaccine as a control. CDR3 bases: TGTGCCACGGCCCCTACTAGCGGGAGCAACTACGAGCAGTACTTC. Encoded protein: CATAPTSGSNYEQYF. The full variable domain, rest sourced from reference TRBV19 and TRBJ2-7, is DGGITQSPKYLFRKEGQNVTLSCEQNLNHDAMYWYRQDPGQGLRLIYYSQIVNDFQKGDIAEGYSVSREKKESFPLTVTSAQKNPTAFYLCATAPTSGSNYEQYFGPGTRLTVT.